The following is a T cell receptor (beta chain) sequence with its context. A read error may explain this, as a much larger clone is one base away. These data come from a study of regulatory T cells in long-lasting Graves disease. Time point defined: newly diagnosed GD, antithyroid drugs for less than 3 months. After RNA was extracted from PBMCs, the TCR library was made from it. Per American Thyroid Association guidelines, Graves' disease was diagnosed. CDR1 and CDR2 (germline): MDHEN, SYDVKM. This CDR3 spans 14 amino acids. Library construction for TCR beta used iRepertoire HTBI primers and Arm-PCR of CDR3 regions. A single record per CDR3 protein comes from TCRdb applying MiXCR to the multiplex PCR reads. Among 510,000 or so distinct CDR3 sequences listed, around 12% were seen once. This sample also appeared in a second study, on T cells in Graves' hyperthyroidism and ophthalmopathy.

V gene TRBV28 combines with J gene TRBJ1-3; no firm D call. The receptor comes from a woman in her 30s with Graves disease. Sample: peripheral blood mononuclear cells (PBMCs), taken at new diagnosis, from a patient treated with antithyroid drugs. The DNA for the CDR3 is TGTGCCAGCAGTTTAGATCGCCCTGGAAACACCTTATATTTT. It yields the protein CASSLDRPGNTLYF.